One and the same sample provided the 22 T cell receptor beta chains below, sequenced in a study of patients and donors after allogeneic stem cell transplantation. A single record per CDR3 protein comes from TCRdb applying MiXCR to the RT-PCR reads. The profile shows about 40,000 distinct CDR3 sequences, over 25% of them singletons. The sequencing input was blood, either unsorted or a sorted T cell fraction (not recorded which). The receptors were sampled from a human donor who was either an allogeneic HSCT recipient or a stem cell or donor lymphocyte infusion donor (not recorded which). It is not recorded whose cells these are; they may come from a transplant donor.

There are a few counts of this clonotype. The V and J genes are TRBV15 and TRBJ1-1; D is uncertain. V dropped 0 bases and J dropped 9 bases, with 8 bases sitting between them. Germline loops: CDR1 LNHNV, CDR2 YYDKDF (reference sequence). CDR3 length: 12 residues. CDR3 protein: CATSRDRHQAFF. Written as DNA, the CDR3 is TGTGCCACCAGCAGAGATCGTCACCAAGCTTTCTTT.

The chain combines TRBV7-9 with TRBJ1-2; 9 nucleotides match TRBD1. The CDR3 extends over 14 amino acids. Trimming cost V 3 bases and J 7 bases; bases outside gene matches: 6. Germline V gene data show CDR1 as SEHNR and CDR2 as FQNEAQ (reference sequence). Here the CDR3 reads CASSFSQGAFGYTF. For the CDR3, the DNA is TGTGCCAGCAGCTTCTCACAGGGGGCCTTTGGCTACACCTTC. The full variable domain, in which reference TRBV7-9 and TRBJ1-2 provide the parts outside the CDR3, is DTGVSQNPRHKITKRGQNVTFRCDPISEHNRLYWYRQTLGQGPEFLTYFQNEAQLEKSRLLSDRFSAERPKGSFSTLEIQRTEQGDSAMYLCASSFSQGAFGYTFGSGTRLTVV.

This sequence joins TRBV3-1 and TRBJ2-3; TRBD2 matches at 11 bases. Trimming cost V 3 bases and J 5 bases; bases outside gene matches: 4. CDR1 is LGHDT and CDR2 is YNNKEL in the germline V gene (reference sequence). The CDR3 is made up of 15 amino acids. The CDR3 region is CASSHVAGGLDTQYF. The DNA of the CDR3 is TGTGCCAGCAGCCACGTAGCGGGAGGGTTAGATACGCAGTATTTT.

This clonotype appeared a few times. The CDR3 loop is CSVEDLRTSGRGEQFF. In nucleotides, the CDR3 is TGCAGCGTTGAAGATCTTCGGACTAGCGGGAGGGGTGAGCAGTTCTTC. V usage is TRBV29-1 and J usage is TRBJ2-1; TRBD2 agrees at 15 bases. Germline V gene lookup returns CDR1 SQVTM and CDR2 ANQGSEA. CDR3 length equals 16 residues. Trimming at V came to 0 bases and at J to 9 bases, leaving 6 bases not matched to a gene.

This clonotype was seen a few times. CDR3 in DNA: TGTGCCAGCAGCTCCACAGGGTCCTATGGCTACACCTTC. Its translation is CASSSTGSYGYTF. The V and J genes are TRBV6-5 and TRBJ1-2; a possible D gene is TRBD1 (6 bases). V dropped 6 bases and J dropped 4 bases, with 12 bases sitting between them. The CDR3 contains 13 residues. Germline V lookup: CDR1 MNHEY, CDR2 SVGAGI.

This clonotype was found a few times. This chain links TRBV28 with TRBJ2-5; weak D call: TRBD1 (5 bases). This CDR3 comprises 17 residues. The germline V gene has CDR1 MDHEN and CDR2 SYDVKM. The V and J ends lost 2 bases and 0 bases respectively, with 16 bases between them. This CDR3 is CASSLGGKAGNQETQYF. CDR3 sequence (DNA): TGTGCCAGCAGTTTAGGTGGGAAGGCAGGGAACCAAGAGACCCAGTACTTC.

This clonotype showed up just a few times. The chain is built from TRBV12-3 or TRBV12-4 and TRBJ2-4, with TRBD1 identical over 12 bases. CDR3 length: 16 amino acids. V dropped 5 bases and J dropped 2; count of bases not matched to a gene: 4. CDR3 in DNA: TGTGCCAGCAGTGGGACAGGGGGCCACTCCAAAAACATTCAGTACTTC. Its translation: CASSGTGGHSKNIQYF.

This clonotype was seen more than once but under ten times. The chain is built from TRBV29-1 and TRBJ1-2; tentatively, D is TRBD1 (5 bases). Trimming cost V 6 bases and J 4 bases, with 15 bases left between them. The CDR3 covers 13 residues. Germline values: CDR1 SQVTM, CDR2 ANQGSEA. This chain's CDR3 is CSVDFQGAYGYTF. The CDR3 DNA reads as TGCAGCGTGGACTTCCAGGGAGCCTATGGCTACACCTTC.

This clonotype was detected a few times. V and J are TRBV6-1 and TRBJ2-2; 15 nucleotides agree with TRBD2. The CDR3 contains 19 residues. Germline CDR1 reads MNHNS; CDR2 reads SASEGT. Trimming removed 6 bases from V and 1 base from J; junction bases left unmatched: 9. CDR3 in DNA: TGTGCCAGCAGATCCGGACTAGCGGGAGGGCCGGGGAACACCGGGGAGCTGTTTTTT. As protein: CASRSGLAGGPGNTGELFF.

In this sample, this clonotype is medium-sized. The V gene is TRBV12-3 or TRBV12-4, the J gene TRBJ1-1, with TRBD1 matching over 11 bases. The CDR3 is made up of 15 amino acids. V trimming: 3 bases; J trimming: 4 bases; junction bases outside the gene matches: 4. CDR3 DNA sequence: TGTGCCAGCAGTTTTTCGGACAGGGGGCCCACTGAAGCTTTCTTT. Translated, it gives CASSFSDRGPTEAFF.

This clonotype was picked up a small number of times. The chain uses TRBV7-3 and TRBJ1-6; D might be TRBD1 (6 bases). The CDR3 extends over 16 amino acids. Trimming pared 0 bases from V and 4 bases from J, leaving 10 bases between. The V gene's germline CDR1 is SGHTA and CDR2 FQGTGA. CDR3: CASSLTVQGYNSPLHF. Here the CDR3 DNA reads TGTGCCAGCAGCTTAACCGTCCAGGGGTATAATTCACCCCTCCACTTT.

This clonotype turned up a few times. The CDR3 DNA reads as TGTGCCAGCAGTAGGGACAGCTACAATGAGCAGTTCTTC. It is translated as CASSRDSYNEQFF. This chain connects TRBV12-3 or TRBV12-4 to TRBJ2-1, with 7 nucleotides matching TRBD1. The CDR3 totals 13 residues. V gave up 5 bases and J gave up 3 bases; unmatched junction bases: 1.

This clonotype was picked up a small number of times. J is TRBJ2-1 and V is TRBV18, with D tentatively TRBD2 (6 bases). Germline values: CDR1 KGHSH, CDR2 LQKENI. V lost 6 bases and J 9 bases, leaving 12 bases between the germline ends. The CDR3 covers 12 residues. The CDR3 spells CASSLRGIEQFF. DNA for the CDR3: TGTGCCAGCTCGCTTCGGGGGATTGAGCAGTTCTTC.

J is TRBJ2-3 and V is TRBV4-2, with 10 bases lining up with TRBD2. Germline loops: CDR1 LGHNA, CDR2 YNFKEQ. This CDR3 has 18 amino acids. After removal of 3 bases from V and 6 bases from J, the junction contained 15 bases not matched to a gene. CDR3 residues: CASSQGTGLALVRDTQYF. As DNA, the CDR3 is TGTGCCAGCAGCCAGGGCACGGGACTAGCGTTAGTTAGGGATACGCAGTATTTT.

The chain combines TRBV4-3 with TRBJ2-3; D call uncertain. Trimming removed 3 bases at V and 7 bases at J, with 17 bases between. CDR3 size: 15 residues. CDR1 and CDR2 from the germline V gene are LGHNA and YSLEER. The CDR3 bases are TGCGCCAGCAGCCAGGCCTTCGTTGCCTATCATACGCAGTATTTT. This sequence encodes CASSQAFVAYHTQYF.

This clonotype was counted a few times. The chain recombines TRBV5-6 with TRBJ1-5; D is possibly TRBD1 (5 bases). The CDR3 consists of 18 residues. Germline-derived CDR1 and CDR2 are SGHDT and YYEEEE. The germline V and J ends were trimmed by 6 bases and 7 bases, with 29 bases remaining between them. The chain's CDR3 is CASTKVDRTDGADQPQHF. In DNA, the CDR3 is TGTGCCAGCACCAAAGTAGACAGAACAGACGGCGCCGACCAGCCCCAGCATTTT.

This chain connects TRBV7-2 to TRBJ2-1; TRBD2 aligns across 10 bases. The germline gives CDR1 SGHTA, CDR2 FQGNSA. The V segment lost 5 bases and the J segment 3 bases; nucleotides outside the gene matches: 4. CDR3 length: 15 residues. CDR3 sequence (DNA): TGTGCCAGCAGCCATAGCGGGAGGAACTACAATGAGCAGTTCTTC. This sequence encodes CASSHSGRNYNEQFF.

The chain carries TRBV4-3 and TRBJ1-1; unclear D gene. This CDR3 spans 13 amino acids. Trimming took off 2 bases at V and 5 bases at J, with 9 bases between the two ends. Germline assignment: CDR1 LGHNA and CDR2 YSLEER. The CDR3 sequence: CASSQTRLTEAFF. For the CDR3, the DNA is TGCGCCAGCAGCCAAACCAGGTTGACTGAAGCTTTCTTT.

This clonotype has just a few counts. V and J are TRBV4-3 and TRBJ1-5; the match to TRBD1 covers 8 bases. The J segment lost 7 bases and the V segment lost 1 base, leaving 3 bases of the junction unmatched. Germline V gene lookup returns CDR1 LGHNA and CDR2 YSLEER. The CDR3 consists of 14 residues. In nucleotides, the CDR3 is TGCGCCAGCAGCCAAGGACAGGGGTGGCAGCCCCAGCATTTT. It is translated as CASSQGQGWQPQHF.

This clonotype was counted only a few times. J is TRBJ1-2 and V is TRBV6-5; TRBD1 is a possible D gene (6 bases). In germline, CDR1 is MNHEY, CDR2 SVGAGI. V was trimmed by 6 bases and J by 6 bases, leaving 14 bases between them. The CDR3 extends over 13 amino acids. CDR3 region: CASRLSTGHGYTF. In DNA, the CDR3 is TGTGCCAGCAGATTATCAACAGGGCATGGCTACACCTTC.

In its sample, this clonotype was seen once. V usage is TRBV10-3 and J usage is TRBJ2-6, with D possibly called TRBD1 or TRBD2 (6 bases each). The V gene's germline CDR1 is ENHRY and CDR2 SYGVKD. V was trimmed by 3 bases and J by 4 bases, leaving 28 bases between them. The CDR3 totals 21 residues. The CDR3 sequence is CAISDLRRGVLIVAGANVLTF. CDR3 nucleotide sequence: TGTGCCATCAGTGACCTCAGGAGGGGGGTATTGATTGTTGCCGGGGCCAACGTCCTGACTTTC.

The rearrangement uses TRBV9 and TRBJ1-2, with 11 nucleotides matching TRBD1. The germline V gene encodes CDR1 SGDLS and CDR2 YYNGEE. Germline trimming cut 3 bases from V and 5 bases from J; bases unmatched to any gene: 6. There are 15 residues in the CDR3. CDR3 residues: CASSARTGGAYGYTF. The CDR3 DNA sequence: TGTGCCAGCAGCGCGAGGACAGGGGGCGCGTATGGCTACACCTTC.